The sequence of this TCR beta chain was determined in a study of T cells in localized non-small cell lung cancer. Whole-study findings and limits: The study detected a median around 57 of the top 100 tumor clones in adjacent lung. Longer overall survival associated with higher blood T cell density; shorter survival with higher adjacent-lung clonality. The highest T cell clonality was in uninvolved adjacent lung, above tumor.

Assay: immunoSEQ multiplex PCR; the TCRdb copy retains only in-frame clones and omits some. The sample has tens of thousands of clones; over 70% are singletons. The CDR3 covers 15 residues. The trim removed 0 bases at V and 4 bases at J, leaving 3 bases unmatched. Germline values: CDR1 SEHNR, CDR2 FQNEAQ (reference sequence). Points on this clone: The antigen is not known.

This specimen consisted of peripheral blood, obtained before any cancer treatment. The TCR comes from a man aged 40 to 70 with stage III squamous cell lung carcinoma. J is TRBJ1-3 and V is TRBV7-9; TRBD1 aligns across 7 bases. The CDR3 nucleotides are TGTGCCAGCAGCTTAGCGATACAGGGGGGAAACACCATATATTTT. Protein: CASSLAIQGGNTIYF.